Following are 30 T cell receptor beta chains from one sample sequenced in a study of blood T cells in healthy people across ages (dated by TCRdb to the mid-2010s). The method behind the library was 5' RACE. The sequencing machine was an Illumina HiSeq 2500. A second PCR of roughly 7 to 11 cycles was performed with a sample-barcoded 5' primer and a J-beta primer mix. Through fastp at Q25 and MiXCR, TCRdb rebuilt clones from the public reads, retaining in-frame beta chains. Each entry is one CDR3 protein sequence, shown with its most common DNA and genes. A total of some 1.6 million distinct CDR3 sequences appear in this sample, about 32% of them only once. The top ten constitute roughly 10% of the sample. The sequenced material came from blood. These receptors originate from a woman aged 25 to 45 in good health.

In this sample, this clonotype turned up many times. The rearrangement links TRBV12-3 or TRBV12-4 to TRBJ2-7, with D possibly TRBD2 on 5 matching bases. Deletions cut 3 bases from V and 3 bases from J, with 15 bases between. CDR3 size: 15 residues. The CDR3 coding sequence is TGTGCCAGCAGTTTCCCCGGGGTGAGGAGCTACGAGCAGTACTTC. As protein: CASSFPGVRSYEQYF.

The V call is TRBV14, the J call TRBJ1-2, with D perhaps TRBD1 (5 bases). This CDR3 is 13 amino acids long. CDR1 is SGHDN and CDR2 is FVKESK in the germline V gene. V lost 0 bases, J lost 8 bases, and 10 bases lay in between. The CDR3 reads CASSQDGGDGYTF. The CDR3 region has the DNA TGTGCCAGCAGCCAAGATGGGGGGGACGGCTACACCTTC.

Details on this clonotype: Sequence at one end of the junction differs from germline and may be a read error. The V and J genes are TRBV24-1 and TRBJ2-3; tentatively, D is TRBD1 or TRBD2 (6 bases each). Germline V gene lookup returns CDR1 KGHDR and CDR2 SFDVKD. The CDR3 has 12 amino acids. CDR3 loop: CAASRGADTQYF. For the CDR3, the DNA is TGTGCCGCCAGTAGGGGGGCAGATACGCAGTATTTT.

The chain is built from TRBV7-2 and TRBJ1-4; D is perhaps TRBD1 (5 bases). Trimming took 4 bases from V and 0 from J, leaving 15 bases between them. The CDR3 length is 17 residues. Germline-derived CDR1 and CDR2 are SGHTA and FQGNSA. The CDR3 coding sequence is TGTGCCAGCAGCTCTTTACCGGGACTGGCAACTAATGAAAAACTGTTTTTT. It translates to CASSSLPGLATNEKLFF.

A few counts support this clonotype. The rearrangement links TRBV27 to TRBJ2-5; D unresolved. Germline assignment: CDR1 MNHEY and CDR2 SMNVEV (reference sequence). Trimming took off 10 bases at V and 0 bases at J, with 21 bases between the two ends. The CDR3 extends over 16 amino acids. The CDR3 nucleotides are TGTGCCACCAACCCCCGACCGACCGAATACCAAGAGACCCAGTACTTC. Its translation: CATNPRPTEYQETQYF.

This clonotype was counted between two and nine times. CDR3 amino acids: CASSPGGHAYEQYF. The CDR3 DNA follows: TGTGCCAGCAGCCCTGGAGGACACGCCTACGAGCAGTACTTC. The V call is TRBV5-5, the J call TRBJ2-7; the D call may be TRBD1 or TRBD2 (5 bases each). Germline loops: CDR1 SGHKS, CDR2 YYEKEE (reference sequence). V lost 4 bases to trimming and J lost 2 bases, with 13 bases between them. The CDR3 is 14 residues long.

A few counts support this clonotype. This chain joins TRBV11-1 and TRBJ2-7, with 10 bases fitting TRBD1. Looked up from germline, CDR1 is SGHAT and CDR2 is FQDESV (reference sequence). The CDR3 loop spans 16 amino acids. V lost 0 bases to trimming and J lost 0 bases; unmatched junction nucleotides: 2. CDR3 bases: TGTGCCAGCAGCTTAGCCTGGACAGGGGGCTCCTACGAGCAGTACTTC. As protein: CASSLAWTGGSYEQYF.

In its sample, this clonotype was seen a few times. Written as DNA, the CDR3 is TGTGCCAGCAGTTACGAGGGGTACAATGAGCAGTTCTTC. Translating it yields CASSYEGYNEQFF. The chain combines TRBV6-6 with TRBJ2-1; tentatively, D is TRBD1 or TRBD2 (5 bases each). The CDR3 loop spans 13 amino acids. The germline gives CDR1 MNHNY, CDR2 SVGAGI (reference sequence). Between the trimmed V and J ends, which lost 2 bases and 4 bases, there was a span of 6 bases.

The V gene is TRBV19, the J gene TRBJ1-5; D perhaps matches TRBD1 (5 bases). CDR3 length: 14 residues. Trimming pared 7 bases from V and 1 base from J, leaving 11 bases between. Germline loops: CDR1 LNHDA, CDR2 SQIVND (reference sequence). The CDR3 DNA sequence: TGTGCCAGTACAGACAGCTTGAGCAATCAGCCCCAGCATTTT. Protein: CASTDSLSNQPQHF. Full variable domain (rest looked up from reference TRBV19 and TRBJ1-5): DGGITQSPKYLFRKEGQNVTLSCEQNLNHDAMYWYRQDPGQGLRLIYYSQIVNDFQKGDIAEGYSVSREKKESFPLTVTSAQKNPTAFYLCASTDSLSNQPQHFGDGTRLSIL.

The gene calls are TRBV7-2 and TRBJ2-7; 7 bases agree with TRBD2. This CDR3 has 17 residues. From germline, CDR1 is SGHTA and CDR2 FQGNSA. V shed 2 bases and J 0 bases; nucleotides not matched to a gene: 10. The CDR3, as DNA: TGTGCCAGCAGCTTAACGCGGCGGCTAGCGGACTCCTACGAGCAGTACTTC. It codes for CASSLTRRLADSYEQYF.

Notes on this clonotype: The junction shows a germline mismatch at one end, possibly a read error. The chain employs TRBV29-1 and TRBJ2-7, with D maybe TRBD1 (6 bases). Germline CDR1 and CDR2: SQVTM and ANQGSEA. CDR3 length: 13 amino acids. The CDR3 here is CNVEEGVLYEQYF. The CDR3 region has the DNA TGCAACGTTGAAGAGGGGGTTCTCTACGAGCAGTACTTC.

This clonotype was recorded at least ten times. The chain is built from TRBV7-2 and TRBJ2-7; D is ambiguous. CDR3 length: 13 amino acids. Germline V lookup: CDR1 SGHTA, CDR2 FQGNSA. V shed 1 base and J shed 2 bases, with 6 bases lying between them. CDR3 sequence (DNA): TGTGCCAGCAGCTTAGACGCCGCCTACGAGCAGTACTTC. This encodes CASSLDAAYEQYF.

The V call is TRBV4-2, the J call TRBJ2-1; D not resolved. The CDR3 length is 14 residues. V dropped 1 base and J dropped 6 bases, with 10 bases sitting between them. The germline gives CDR1 LGHNA, CDR2 YNFKEQ. CDR3 region: CASSQVSVPNEQFF. CDR3 DNA: TGTGCCAGCAGCCAAGTCTCCGTCCCCAATGAGCAGTTCTTC.

Worth noting for this clonotype: A much more abundant neighbour one base away suggests this may be a read error. V usage is TRBV4-1 and J usage is TRBJ2-1, with D possibly being TRBD2 (6 bases). The CDR3 loop spans 16 amino acids. Germline V gene data show CDR1 as MGHRA and CDR2 as YSYEKL. The DNA of the CDR3 is TGCGCCCGCAGCCGATCAGGAGGGAGCTCCTACAATGAGCAGTTCTTC. Translating it yields CARSRSGGSSYNEQFF.

This clonotype was counted between two and nine times. This rearrangement joins TRBV29-1 to TRBJ1-1; 9 positions match TRBD1. J gave up 2 bases and V 6 bases, and 7 bases lay outside the gene matches. Germline V gives CDR1 SQVTM, CDR2 ANQGSEA. This CDR3 is 14 amino acids long. As DNA, the CDR3 is TGCAGCGTCGGGACAGGGCGCGCCAACACTGAAGCTTTCTTT. Protein product: CSVGTGRANTEAFF.

The gene calls are TRBV28 and TRBJ2-2, with D possibly matching TRBD2 (5 bases). Looked up from germline, CDR1 is MDHEN and CDR2 is SYDVKM. The CDR3 runs 14 residues. The V end was cut by 6 bases, the J end by 4 bases, with 12 bases between. This chain's CDR3 is CASRLRETTGELFF. CDR3 nucleotide sequence: TGTGCCAGCAGACTTAGGGAGACCACCGGGGAGCTGTTTTTT.

This clonotype has only a few counts. CDR3 amino acids: CASSARITSYNEQFF. CDR3 in DNA: TGTGCCAGCAGCGCGAGGATCACCTCCTACAATGAGCAGTTCTTC. This chain uses TRBV9 with TRBJ2-1; no clear D gene. Trimming pared 3 bases from V and 0 bases from J, leaving 10 bases between. This CDR3 spans 15 amino acids. Germline V gene lookup returns CDR1 SGDLS and CDR2 YYNGEE.

In DNA form, the CDR3 reads TGTGCCTGGAGCCCGGGTCTCACAGATACGCAGTATTTT. The encoded protein is CAWSPGLTDTQYF. V and J are TRBV30 and TRBJ2-3; D gene unclear. The CDR3 spans 13 residues. Trimming took off 3 bases at V and 2 bases at J, with 9 bases between the two ends. Germline assignment: CDR1 GTSNPN and CDR2 SVGIG (reference sequence).

Worth noting for this clonotype: An end of the junction does not agree with germline; a read error may underlie this. The chain has TRBV7-3 and TRBJ2-5; D is unclear. The germline V gene has CDR1 SGHTA and CDR2 FQGTGA. This CDR3 region has 13 residues. CDR3 nucleotides: TGTGCCAGCAGCTTAGCGGAACAAGAGGCCCAGTACTTC. Protein product: CASSLAEQEAQYF.

This chain uses TRBV7-9 with TRBJ2-3; 9 bases fit TRBD2. Germline V lookup: CDR1 SEHNR, CDR2 FQNEAQ (reference sequence). The CDR3 length is 16 residues. The ends lost 5 bases at V and 4 bases at J; junction bases unmatched: 10. CDR3 DNA sequence: TGTGCCAGCAGCCCCAGGGCTAGCGGGATCGCAGATACGCAGTATTTT. Translation: CASSPRASGIADTQYF.

The V and J genes are TRBV28 and TRBJ1-2, with D unclear. The V end was cut by 3 bases, the J end by 4 bases, with 12 bases between. The CDR3 is 14 amino acids. Germline V CDR1 and CDR2: MDHEN, SYDVKM. The CDR3 here is CASSFGRSGYGYTF. The CDR3 DNA sequence: TGTGCCAGCAGTTTCGGCAGGTCGGGCTATGGCTACACCTTC.

The table lists this clonotype with a few counts. The gene calls are TRBV20-1 and TRBJ2-7; D is ambiguous. V shed 6 bases and J shed 1 base, with 19 bases lying between them. The CDR3 extends over 15 amino acids. Germline V lookup: CDR1 DFQATT, CDR2 SNEGSKA (reference sequence). CDR3 region: CSARGPARLSYEQYF. The CDR3 nucleotides are TGCAGTGCCCGAGGCCCAGCGCGACTTTCCTACGAGCAGTACTTC.

The CDR3 coding sequence is TGCAGTGCTAGCCCGGGCCTTGGCACCGGGGAGCTGTTTTTT. It translates to CSASPGLGTGELFF. V usage is TRBV20-1 and J usage is TRBJ2-2; D is ambiguous. The V gene lost 3 bases and the J gene lost 4 bases, with 12 bases spanning the gap. There are 14 residues in the CDR3. Per the germline V gene, CDR1 is DFQATT and CDR2 is SNEGSKA (reference sequence).

This sequence joins TRBV5-1 and TRBJ2-5; D remains ambiguous. V lost 4 bases, J lost 3 bases, and 10 bases lay in between. The CDR3 is made up of 13 amino acids. Germline CDR1 is SGHRS and CDR2 is YFSETQ. The CDR3 spells CASSPEIEETQYF. CDR3 DNA: TGCGCCAGCAGCCCCGAGATAGAAGAGACCCAGTACTTC.

The CDR3 reads CASSQVGNSNQPQHF. The CDR3 DNA follows: TGCGCCAGCAGCCAAGTAGGAAATAGCAATCAGCCCCAGCATTTT. V gene TRBV4-1 combines with J gene TRBJ1-5; D is unresolved. V lost 1 base, J lost 0 bases, and 7 bases lay in between. Germline CDR1 is MGHRA and CDR2 is YSYEKL. The CDR3 extends over 15 amino acids.

Points on this clonotype: One base away lies a much larger clone, so this may be a sequencing read error. V and J are TRBV29-1 and TRBJ2-7; D is undetermined. This CDR3 spans 13 amino acids. In germline, CDR1 is SQVTM, CDR2 ANQGSEA. This CDR3 reads CSVELESTYGQYF. The CDR3 DNA follows: TGCAGCGTTGAATTGGAGTCAACTTACGGGCAGTACTTC.

The genes are TRBV10-1 and TRBJ2-1; 8 positions match TRBD2. The CDR3 consists of 13 residues. V trimming: 11 bases; J trimming: 9 bases; junction bases outside the gene matches: 12. The germline V gene has CDR1 WNHNN and CDR2 SYGVQD (reference sequence). In nucleotides, the CDR3 is TGCGCCGGTCCCCGGGGAGCGGGAGTTGAGCAGTTCTTC. Translation: CAGPRGAGVEQFF.

This clonotype was observed a few times. This sequence joins TRBV20-1 and TRBJ2-7; 10 bases map to TRBD2. Trimming took 0 bases from V and 10 from J; bases not matched to a gene: 9. The CDR3 consists of 14 residues. Germline lookup yields CDR1 DFQATT and CDR2 SNEGSKA (reference sequence). DNA of the CDR3: TGCAGTGCTAGAGAAGGGCTAGCGGGGGAGATCCAGTACTTC. It codes for CSAREGLAGEIQYF.

V usage is TRBV9 and J usage is TRBJ2-7; tentatively, D is TRBD2 (5 bases). This CDR3 is 15 amino acids long. Germline assignment: CDR1 SGDLS and CDR2 YYNGEE. V was pared by 4 bases and J by 2 bases, with 16 bases between. Written as DNA, the CDR3 is TGTGCCAGCAGCCCCCAGTCCGGGAAGACCTACGAGCAGTACTTC. Its protein is CASSPQSGKTYEQYF.

The rearrangement uses TRBV7-9 and TRBJ2-3; D is unclear. CDR3 length equals 13 residues. Trimming removed 3 bases at V and 5 bases at J, with 9 bases between. Germline CDR1 and CDR2: SEHNR and FQNEAQ (reference sequence). CDR3 sequence reads: CASSFRGQDTQYF. The CDR3, as DNA: TGTGCCAGCAGCTTTAGAGGTCAAGATACGCAGTATTTT.